Listed below are T cell receptor beta chains from one sample, sequenced in a study of breast tumors, draining lymph nodes, adjacent tissues. TCRdb re-called the multiplex PCR reads with MiXCR, one entry per CDR3 protein. In the table there are around 25,000 distinct CDR3 sequences, around 23% of which are singletons. Sequencing was done on a sample of breast tumor tissue. Receptor source: a female donor with breast cancer. Some clones in this sample may be carry-over from other donors' samples. CDR3s include the opening cysteine and the closing phenylalanine or tryptophan. Each record gives: CDR3 protein, CDR3 DNA, clone size, D gene, V gene, J gene. D genes are given only for firm matches. Rows give clone size only sometimes, using once, few, many, or a class for an expanded clone.

CDR3 protein: CSVESLSYNEQFF; CDR3 DNA: TGCAGCGTTGAGAGTCTATCCTACAATGAGCAGTTCTTC; clone size: many; D gene: -; V gene: TRBV29-1; J gene: TRBJ2-1
CDR3 protein: CASSDVGGNEQFF; CDR3 DNA: TGCGCCAGCAGTGATGTCGGGGGCAATGAGCAGTTCTTC; clone size: many; D gene: -; V gene: TRBV10-1; J gene: TRBJ2-1
CDR3 protein: CASSRDGAGYTF; CDR3 DNA: TGCGCCAGCAGCAGGGACGGAGCAGGCTACACCTTC; clone size: many; D gene: -; V gene: TRBV5-1; J gene: TRBJ1-2
CDR3 protein: CSARDFGRANYGYTF; CDR3 DNA: TGCAGTGCTAGAGATTTCGGGCGAGCTAACTATGGCTACACCTTC; clone size: many; D gene: -; V gene: TRBV20-1; J gene: TRBJ1-2
CDR3 protein: CSVDTEAFF; CDR3 DNA: TGCAGCGTTGACACTGAAGCTTTCTTT; clone size: few; D gene: -; V gene: TRBV29-1; J gene: TRBJ1-1
CDR3 protein: CSARGLSEAFF; CDR3 DNA: TGCAGTGCTAGGGGCCTGTCGGAAGCTTTCTTT; clone size: few; D gene: -; V gene: TRBV20-1; J gene: TRBJ1-1
CDR3 protein: CASNGITPKLFF; CDR3 DNA: TGTGCCAGCAACGGGATCACCCCAAAACTGTTTTTT; clone size: many; D gene: -; V gene: TRBV6-2/TRBV6-3; J gene: TRBJ1-4
CDR3 protein: CASSPRDRAGDTQYF; CDR3 DNA: TGTGCCAGCTCACCCAGGGACAGGGCAGGCGATACGCAGTATTTT; clone size: many; D gene: TRBD1; V gene: TRBV18; J gene: TRBJ2-3
CDR3 protein: CASSQVVTSGNYEQYF; CDR3 DNA: TGCGCCAGCAGCCAAGTGGTGACTAGCGGAAACTACGAGCAATACTTC; clone size: -; D gene: TRBD2; V gene: TRBV4-1; J gene: TRBJ2-7
CDR3 protein: CASSLGLPEIDEQFF; CDR3 DNA: TGTGCCAGCAGCTTAGGGCTACCGGAGATCGATGAGCAGTTCTTC; clone size: many; D gene: -; V gene: TRBV7-6; J gene: TRBJ2-1
CDR3 protein: CASGRLGLSYEQYF; CDR3 DNA: TGTGCCAGCGGTAGGCTAGGTCTATCCTACGAGCAGTACTTC; clone size: many; D gene: -; V gene: TRBV28; J gene: TRBJ2-7
CDR3 protein: CASTLRARAYGYTF; CDR3 DNA: TGTGCCAGCACTCTCCGCGCCAGGGCCTATGGCTACACCTTC; clone size: many; D gene: -; V gene: TRBV6-2/TRBV6-3; J gene: TRBJ1-2
CDR3 protein: CASSSRVGGYTF; CDR3 DNA: TGTGCCAGCAGTTCAAGGGTGGGAGGCTACACCTTC; clone size: many; D gene: -; V gene: TRBV6-5; J gene: TRBJ1-2
CDR3 protein: CATSRDGDNSGANVLTF; CDR3 DNA: TGTGCCACCAGCAGAGATGGGGACAACTCTGGGGCCAACGTCCTGACTTTC; clone size: many; D gene: -; V gene: TRBV15; J gene: TRBJ2-6
CDR3 protein: CASSLGPASGINEQFF; CDR3 DNA: TGTGCCAGCAGCTTGGGCCCGGCTAGCGGGATAAATGAGCAGTTCTTC; clone size: many; D gene: TRBD2; V gene: TRBV5-5; J gene: TRBJ2-1
CDR3 protein: CASSKSGRSNTEAFF; CDR3 DNA: TGTGCCAGCAGCAAATCCGGACGGTCAAACACTGAAGCTTTCTTT; clone size: -; D gene: -; V gene: TRBV6-5; J gene: TRBJ1-1
CDR3 protein: CSAPPRTAVYEQYF; CDR3 DNA: TGCAGTGCTCCCCCGAGGACTGCTGTCTACGAGCAGTACTTC; clone size: many; D gene: -; V gene: TRBV20-1; J gene: TRBJ2-7
CDR3 protein: CASSVEGSLTETQYF; CDR3 DNA: TGTGCCAGCAGCGTAGAGGGGAGTCTGACGGAGACCCAGTACTTC; clone size: many; D gene: -; V gene: TRBV9; J gene: TRBJ2-5
CDR3 protein: CASSDRGRSETQYF; CDR3 DNA: TGTGCCAGCAGTGACAGGGGGCGCTCAGAGACCCAGTACTTC; clone size: -; D gene: TRBD1; V gene: TRBV25-1; J gene: TRBJ2-5
CDR3 protein: CACTGRTGVQETQYF; CDR3 DNA: TGTGCCTGCACGGGGAGAACAGGGGTTCAAGAGACCCAGTACTTC; clone size: few; D gene: TRBD1; V gene: TRBV28; J gene: TRBJ2-5
CDR3 protein: CASSQRPPGGLAYNEQFF; CDR3 DNA: TGCGCCAGCAGCCAACGACCCCCGGGCGGGCTGGCCTACAATGAGCAGTTCTTC; clone size: many; D gene: -; V gene: TRBV4-1; J gene: TRBJ2-1
CDR3 protein: CASSASDEQYF; CDR3 DNA: TGTGCCAGCAGTGCTAGTGACGAGCAGTACTTC; clone size: many; D gene: -; V gene: TRBV2; J gene: TRBJ2-7
CDR3 protein: CASRKGTEQKLFF; CDR3 DNA: TGTGCCAGCAGAAAAGGGACAGAGCAAAAACTGTTTTTT; clone size: few; D gene: TRBD1; V gene: TRBV5-4; J gene: TRBJ1-4
CDR3 protein: CASSPEPTGYTGELFF; CDR3 DNA: TGTGCCAGCAGCCCGGAGCCTACGGGATACACCGGGGAGCTGTTTTTT; clone size: many; D gene: -; V gene: TRBV7-2; J gene: TRBJ2-2
CDR3 protein: CASSLALGQYEQYF; CDR3 DNA: TGTGCCAGCAGTTTAGCCCTAGGGCAATACGAGCAGTACTTC; clone size: -; D gene: -; V gene: TRBV12-3/TRBV12-4; J gene: TRBJ2-7
CDR3 protein: CASSLGGASGGNYGYTF; CDR3 DNA: TGTGCCAGCAGCTTAGGAGGGGCATCTGGAGGTAACTATGGCTACACCTTC; clone size: many; D gene: -; V gene: TRBV7-9; J gene: TRBJ1-2
CDR3 protein: CASSPPGGQCNEKLFF; CDR3 DNA: TGTGCCAGCAGCCCCCCGGGAGGACAATGTAATGAAAAACTGTTTTTT; clone size: -; D gene: -; V gene: TRBV28; J gene: TRBJ1-4
CDR3 protein: CASSPDSLFEKLFF; CDR3 DNA: TGTGCCAGCAGCCCCGACAGCCTCTTTGAAAAACTGTTTTTT; clone size: many; D gene: -; V gene: TRBV7-9; J gene: TRBJ1-4
CDR3 protein: CSATSGLRWVSAFF; CDR3 DNA: TGCAGTGCTACATCGGGACTACGTTGGGTCTCAGCTTTCTTT; clone size: -; D gene: -; V gene: TRBV20-1; J gene: TRBJ1-1
CDR3 protein: CASSTPQGGFEQYF; CDR3 DNA: TGTGCCAGCAGTACGCCACAGGGGGGATTCGAGCAGTACTTC; clone size: many; D gene: TRBD1; V gene: TRBV2; J gene: TRBJ2-7
CDR3 protein: CAWSGVGPTGYTF; CDR3 DNA: TGTGCCTGGAGTGGTGTCGGTCCGACCGGCTACACCTTC; clone size: many; D gene: -; V gene: TRBV30; J gene: TRBJ1-2
CDR3 protein: CASTYQAGPNSPLHF; CDR3 DNA: TGTGCCAGCACTTACCAAGCAGGCCCGAATTCACCCCTCCACTTT; clone size: many; D gene: -; V gene: TRBV6-5; J gene: TRBJ1-6
CDR3 protein: CASSYQGVGIYEQYF; CDR3 DNA: TGTGCCAGCAGCTACCAGGGGGTGGGGATCTACGAGCAGTACTTC; clone size: many; D gene: TRBD1; V gene: TRBV28; J gene: TRBJ2-7
CDR3 protein: CASSLAGTVQETQYF; CDR3 DNA: TGTGCCAGCAGCTTAGCAGGGACAGTCCAAGAGACCCAGTACTTC; clone size: many; D gene: TRBD1; V gene: TRBV7-2; J gene: TRBJ2-5
CDR3 protein: CATSDFSRSGRSEQFF; CDR3 DNA: TGTGCCACCAGTGATTTCTCTCGAAGCGGGAGGAGTGAGCAGTTCTTC; clone size: -; D gene: TRBD2; V gene: TRBV24-1; J gene: TRBJ2-1
CDR3 protein: CASSPTFEGELFF; CDR3 DNA: TGTGCCAGCAGCCCTACTTTTGAGGGGGAGCTGTTTTTT; clone size: many; D gene: -; V gene: TRBV11-2; J gene: TRBJ2-2
CDR3 protein: CGARDRDGLGGYTF; CDR3 DNA: TGCGGTGCTAGAGATCGGGACGGCCTCGGGGGCTACACCTTC; clone size: -; D gene: -; V gene: TRBV20-1; J gene: TRBJ1-2
CDR3 protein: CASSFRGRGMGNEQFF; CDR3 DNA: TGTGCCAGCAGTTTTCGTGGGAGGGGAATGGGGAATGAGCAGTTCTTC; clone size: -; D gene: TRBD2; V gene: TRBV12-3/TRBV12-4; J gene: TRBJ2-1
CDR3 protein: CASSRRTGGEQYF; CDR3 DNA: TGTGCCAGCAGCCGAAGGACAGGGGGCGAGCAGTACTTC; clone size: -; D gene: TRBD1; V gene: TRBV7-8; J gene: TRBJ2-7
CDR3 protein: CSVEDQRGGYGYTF; CDR3 DNA: TGCAGCGTTGAAGATCAGCGGGGAGGCTATGGCTACACCTTC; clone size: many; D gene: -; V gene: TRBV29-1; J gene: TRBJ1-2
CDR3 protein: CASRVTGSSYNSPLHF; CDR3 DNA: TGTGCCAGCAGGGTGACAGGGAGCTCCTATAATTCACCCCTCCACTTT; clone size: many; D gene: TRBD1; V gene: TRBV28; J gene: TRBJ1-6
CDR3 protein: CASSVHRDEQFF; CDR3 DNA: TGTGCCAGCAGCGTCCACAGGGATGAGCAGTTCTTC; clone size: -; D gene: -; V gene: TRBV11-2; J gene: TRBJ2-1
CDR3 protein: CASSTGTQPQHF; CDR3 DNA: TGTGCCAGCAGCACAGGGACTCAGCCCCAGCATTTT; clone size: many; D gene: -; V gene: TRBV7-9; J gene: TRBJ1-5
CDR3 protein: CASSEALAGADTQYF; CDR3 DNA: TGTGCCAGCAGTGAGGCACTAGCGGGAGCAGATACGCAGTATTTT; clone size: many; D gene: TRBD2; V gene: TRBV25-1; J gene: TRBJ2-3
CDR3 protein: CASRDSGTSGRGRVNEQFF; CDR3 DNA: TGCGCCAGCAGGGACTCCGGGACTAGCGGGAGGGGCCGGGTCAATGAGCAGTTCTTC; clone size: many; D gene: TRBD2; V gene: TRBV5-1; J gene: TRBJ2-1
CDR3 protein: CAWRGTGGSPLHF; CDR3 DNA: TGTGCCTGGAGAGGGACAGGAGGATCACCCCTCCACTTT; clone size: many; D gene: TRBD1; V gene: TRBV30; J gene: TRBJ1-6